The count of the clone carrying this TCR beta chain is one. Its antigen remains unidentified. PCR used 60 Vbeta primers and 13 Jbeta primers. Per the original data handling: Tens of millions of unique TCR beta chains, 9 million to 14 million shared, were counted in a later analysis. The method was immunoSEQ multiplex PCR; TCRdb's version includes in-frame clones alone and lacks a portion of them. Clone size and the V and J calls come from that table; the DNA yielded D and trimming. In the table there are 95,000 to 150,000 clones, around two thirds of which are singletons. The entry originates in a study of cytomegalovirus exposure and HLA in healthy donors. Trimming cost V 2 bases and J 6 bases; bases outside gene matches: 7. The CDR3 runs to 16 residues. Germline V lookup: CDR1 MNHEY, CDR2 SVGAGI. Study-wide findings and caveats: Relative to the roughly 690-donor mean, N-insertions were reportedly fewer in an Asian-associated ancestry cluster in a later analysis. DRB1 showed the most TCR associations and HLA-C the fewest in a later analysis, as rates varied by HLA locus. By a later analysis, the bulk of CMV-associated TCR beta chains appeared HLA-restricted.

Sequenced: PBMCs. The receptor was derived from a woman aged 40 to 50 in good health and CMV-seropositive. The chain recombines TRBV6-5 with TRBJ2-1; 10 bases align to TRBD2. This CDR3 reads CASSYGSGGAGNEQFF. As DNA, the CDR3 is TGTGCCAGCAGTTACGGAAGCGGGGGGGCCGGCAATGAGCAGTTCTTC.